A selection of T cell receptor beta chains follows, all from one sample in a study of cytomegalovirus exposure and HLA in healthy donors. This table comes from immunoSEQ multiplex PCR, and its TCRdb copy is limited to in-frame clones, with some not included. The sample records about 150,000 clones, 76% being singletons. What was sequenced was PBMCs. These receptors were obtained from a male donor in good health and CMV-seronegative. The CDR3 runs from the conserved cysteine through the conserved F or W. Fields, in order: D gene, clone size, J gene, V gene, CDR3 DNA, CDR3 protein. D genes are given only for firm matches. Size is stated for part of the rows, as once, few or many counts, or as a class when the clone is expanded.

TRBD1 - TRBJ1-3 TRBV5-1 TGCGCCAGCAGCCCTGGACAGGGGGGAAACACCATATATTTT CASSPGQGGNTIYF
- - TRBJ1-3 TRBV6-5 TGTGCCAGCAGTTACTCGATGGTCAGCTCTGGAAACACCATATATTTT CASSYSMVSSGNTIYF
- - TRBJ1-1 TRBV7-2 TGTGCCAGCAGCTTAGGGGCTGGTGGACAGTTTGAAGCTTTCTTT CASSLGAGGQFEAFF
TRBD1 - TRBJ2-2 TRBV2 TGTGCCAGCAGGTTTAAGAGGACAGGGGTCGATTTTGGGGAGCTGTTTTTT CASRFKRTGVDFGELFF
- - TRBJ2-7 TRBV12-2 TGTGCAAGTCGCCTCACGGGACAGGGCTCTTGTGAGCAGTACTTC CASRLTGQGSCEQYF
TRBD1 once TRBJ2-7 TRBV19 TGTGCCAGTAGTATTGGGACAGGGATGTACGAGCAGTACTTC CASSIGTGMYEQYF
TRBD1 - TRBJ1-4 TRBV18 TGTGCCAGCTCACCACTGCGGCAGGGGGCAGGAGGAGAAGAAAAACTGTTTTTT CASSPLRQGAGGEEKLFF
TRBD1 - TRBJ2-1 TRBV19 TGTGCCAGTACCGTACAGGGGGCGGCGTACAATGAGCAGTTCTTC CASTVQGAAYNEQFF
TRBD1 - TRBJ2-7 TRBV4-1 TGCGCCAGCAGGCAGGGGGAAACCTCCTACGAGCAGTACTTC CASRQGETSYEQYF
TRBD1 few TRBJ1-2 TRBV7-6 TGTGCCAGCAGCTTCGGGACAGGGGAGGGCTATGGCTACACCTTC CASSFGTGEGYGYTF
TRBD1 once TRBJ1-2 TRBV27 TGTGCCAGCAGTTTAACAGGGGGCGCGGGTGGCTACACCTTC CASSLTGGAGGYTF
- - TRBJ2-2 TRBV2 TGTGCCAGCAGCGGGACAAGTCCCGGGGAGCTGTTTTTT CASSGTSPGELFF
- - TRBJ1-5 TRBV10-3 TGTGCCATCAGTGTTCGGGAAGGCAATCAGCCCCAGCATTTT CAISVREGNQPQHF
- few TRBJ2-7 TRBV5-1 TGCGCCAGCAGTTACGGGAGTACCTACGAGCAGTACTTC CASSYGSTYEQYF
TRBD1 once TRBJ2-7 TRBV6-6 TGTGCCAGCAGTGACTCGCGGGACAGGGTTAGCGAGCAGTACTTC CASSDSRDRVSEQYF
TRBD1 once TRBJ1-4 TRBV7-9 TGTGCCAGCAGCTTAGGACAGGGAAAACTGTTTTTT CASSLGQGKLFF
- - TRBJ2-5 TRBV7-2 TGTGCCAGCAGCCAGGGAGAGACCCAGTACTTC CASSQGETQYF
TRBD1 - TRBJ2-5 TRBV7-3 TGTGCCAGCAGCCACAGCGGGACAGGGAGGAGAGAGACCCAGTACTTC CASSHSGTGRRETQYF
TRBD1 once TRBJ2-7 TRBV5-1 TGCGCCAGCAGCTTACAGGGGCGGTGGACCTACGAGCAGTACTTC CASSLQGRWTYEQYF
TRBD1 few TRBJ1-5 TRBV6-7 TGTGCCAGCCCGTCGGACAGGGCGCATAGCAATCAGCCCCAGCATTTT CASPSDRAHSNQPQHF
- - TRBJ1-1 TRBV6-5 TGTGCCAGCAGTTACTCGACCAGGGCTGAAGCTTTCTTT CASSYSTRAEAFF
- few TRBJ2-7 TRBV28 TGTGCCAGCAGTAGGGGGGGAGGGTCCTACGAGCAGTACTTC CASSRGGGSYEQYF
- - TRBJ2-7 TRBV6-6 TGTGCCAGCACCCAGGTCACAGGGCCGTCCTACGAGCAGTACTTC CASTQVTGPSYEQYF
TRBD1 - TRBJ2-1 TRBV4-1 TGCGCCAGCAGCCAAGAACCCGCCGGACAGGGGATCTATGAGCAGTTCTTC CASSQEPAGQGIYEQFF
TRBD1 - TRBJ1-5 TRBV6-5 TGTGCCAGCAGTTACGAGGGGGCGAGCAATCAGCCCCAGCATTTT CASSYEGASNQPQHF
TRBD2 - TRBJ2-3 TRBV10-3 TGTGCCATCAGCACGGGGGGGAGCACAGATACGCAGTATTTT CAISTGGSTDTQYF
- once TRBJ2-7 TRBV30 TGTGCCTGGAGTATCCTCTACGAGCAGTACTTC CAWSILYEQYF
- - TRBJ2-5 TRBV7-3 TGTGCCAGCAGCCCCCGGGATGCGGAGACCCAGTACTTC CASSPRDAETQYF
- - TRBJ1-5 TRBV7-9 TGTGCCAGCAGCTTAGACCGGGGACCCCAGCATTTT CASSLDRGPQHF
- - TRBJ1-3 TRBV28 TGTGCCAGCTGCTGGGGCCCCTCCTCTGGAAACACCATATATTTT CASCWGPSSGNTIYF
- - TRBJ1-6 TRBV19 TGTGCCAGTAGTATGGCGGGCCACAGTAATTCACCCCTCCACTTT CASSMAGHSNSPLHF